These T cell receptor beta chains were read from a single sample in a study of T cells in Graves' hyperthyroidism and ophthalmopathy. In TCRdb, the multiplex PCR reads were re-called with MiXCR into one record per CDR3 protein. Seen here are hundreds of thousands of distinct CDR3 sequences, 14% to 15% observed once, and the top ten hold roughly 13%. The material sequenced was blood. These receptors originate from a man aged 18 to 30 with Graves' ophthalmopathy. CDR3s include the opening cysteine and the closing phenylalanine or tryptophan. The order of the fields is D gene, V gene, clone size, J gene, CDR3 protein, CDR3 DNA. D genes are given only for firm matches. Only part of the rows carry a size: once, few, many, or a class if the clone is expanded.

-	TRBV2	many	TRBJ1-5	CASNLGRNNQPQHF	TGTGCCAGCAACCTAGGGAGAAACAATCAGCCCCAGCATTTT
-	TRBV9	-	TRBJ2-5	CASSVGLAIQETQYF	TGTGCCAGCAGCGTAGGCCTAGCGATTCAAGAGACCCAGTACTTC
-	TRBV6-1	many	TRBJ2-7	CASSPGVSYEQYF	TGTGCCAGCAGCCCAGGGGTCTCCTACGAGCAGTACTTC
-	TRBV19	many	TRBJ2-7	CASSMDARAYEQYF	TGTGCCAGTAGTATGGACGCGAGGGCCTACGAGCAGTACTTC
-	TRBV15	-	TRBJ2-2	CATSRSQGPGELFF	TGTGCCACCAGCAGATCTCAGGGGCCCGGGGAGCTGTTTTTT
-	TRBV11-3	few	TRBJ2-4	CASSLGDGKRENIQYF	TGTGCCAGCAGCTTAGGGGACGGGAAGAGGGAAAACATTCAGTACTTC
TRBD2	TRBV7-9	many	TRBJ2-5	CASSYLAGGPETQYF	TGTGCCAGCAGCTATCTAGCGGGGGGGCCCGAGACCCAGTACTTC
TRBD2	TRBV20-1	many	TRBJ2-3	CSASGTSGRRDTQYF	TGCAGTGCTAGCGGGACTAGCGGTCGGAGAGATACGCAGTATTTT
-	TRBV20-1	-	TRBJ2-5	CSAREMETQYF	TGCAGTGCTAGAGAGATGGAGACCCAGTACTTC
-	TRBV5-1	many	TRBJ2-3	CASSLDQQGFSTDTQYF	TGCGCCAGCAGCCTGGACCAACAGGGATTCTCCACAGATACGCAGTATTTT
-	TRBV12-3/TRBV12-4	many	TRBJ2-7	CASSFTGPYEQYF	TGTGCCAGCAGTTTTACAGGGCCCTACGAGCAGTACTTC
-	TRBV7-9	few	TRBJ1-3	CASSSSRSSGNTIYF	TGTGCCAGCAGCTCCTCCAGGAGTTCTGGAAACACCATATATTTT
-	TRBV24-1	many	TRBJ2-1	CATSDYRSDNEQFF	TGTGCCACCAGTGATTATCGCTCTGACAATGAGCAGTTCTTC
-	TRBV16	-	TRBJ2-7	CASSQFGSGASEQYF	TGTGCCAGCAGCCAATTTGGGTCAGGGGCAAGTGAGCAGTACTTC
-	TRBV6-6	-	TRBJ1-5	CASSYLQGNQPQHF	TGTGCCAGCAGTTACTTACAGGGAAATCAGCCCCAGCATTTT
-	TRBV20-1	many	TRBJ2-1	CSASRGSVNEQFF	TGCAGTGCTAGTCGGGGATCAGTTAATGAGCAGTTCTTC
-	TRBV5-1	many	TRBJ2-1	CASSLIAGSYNEQFF	TGCGCCAGCAGCTTGATCGCGGGAAGCTACAATGAGCAGTTCTTC
-	TRBV27	few	TRBJ1-4	CASSLSKGLGEKLFF	TGTGCCAGCAGTTTATCGAAGGGTTTAGGTGAAAAACTGTTTTTT
-	TRBV3-1	many	TRBJ1-1	CASSQAQKNTEAFF	TGTGCCAGCAGCCAAGCTCAAAAGAACACTGAAGCTTTCTTT
-	TRBV18	few	TRBJ2-2	CASSPRGADTGELFF	TGTGCCAGCTCACCACGAGGGGCGGACACCGGGGAGCTGTTTTTT
-	TRBV19	few	TRBJ2-2	CASIRGLYGELFF	TGTGCCAGTATCCGGGGGTTGTATGGGGAGCTGTTTTTT
-	TRBV11-2	many	TRBJ2-7	CASSLGRSEGDEQYF	TGTGCCAGCAGCTTAGGGAGGTCCGAAGGGGACGAGCAGTACTTC
TRBD2	TRBV3-1	many	TRBJ2-1	CASSQTSGRMDEQFF	TGTGCCAGCAGCCAGACTAGCGGGAGGATGGATGAGCAGTTCTTC
TRBD2	TRBV20-1	many	TRBJ2-5	CSARDLPSGSQTQYF	TGCAGTGCTAGAGATCTTCCTAGCGGGAGCCAGACCCAGTACTTC
-	TRBV29-1	-	TRBJ1-2	CSDVDNGGYTF	TGCAGCGACGTCGACAATGGTGGCTACACCTTC
-	TRBV24-1	few	TRBJ1-2	CATSENKESNYGYTF	TGTGCCACCAGTGAAAACAAGGAATCTAACTATGGCTACACCTTC
-	TRBV6-1	few	TRBJ1-2	CASSEGTGNPRVYGYTF	TGTGCCAGCAGTGAAGGAACAGGCAACCCGCGGGTATATGGCTACACCTTC
TRBD1	TRBV19	-	TRBJ1-1	CASSTPRGQGRSTEAFF	TGTGCCAGTAGTACACCCAGGGGACAGGGTAGGAGCACTGAAGCTTTCTTT
TRBD1	TRBV30	once	TRBJ2-3	CAWSVGGGTGSTDTQYF	TGTGCCTGGAGTGTTGGGGGGGGGACAGGGAGCACAGATACGCAGTATTTT
TRBD2	TRBV20-1	many	TRBJ2-5	CSAMAPSGGQETQYF	TGCAGTGCTATGGCACCTAGCGGGGGGCAAGAGACCCAGTACTTC
-	TRBV6-5	-	TRBJ2-7	CASSYTTRQAEQYF	TGTGCCAGCAGTTACACTACCAGACAGGCGGAGCAGTACTTC
-	TRBV6-1	many	TRBJ1-2	CASSPGTLTYYGYTF	TGTGCCAGCAGCCCTGGGACCCTTACCTACTATGGCTACACCTTC
TRBD1	TRBV29-1	-	TRBJ1-2	CSDRTGTYGYTF	TGCAGCGACCGGACAGGGACCTATGGCTACACCTTC
TRBD1	TRBV19	few	TRBJ1-1	CASSVQGENTEAFF	TGTGCCAGTAGTGTGCAGGGGGAGAACACTGAAGCTTTCTTT
-	TRBV3-1	-	TRBJ1-2	CASSRQDFGGYTF	TGTGCCAGCAGCAGACAGGACTTTGGTGGCTACACCTTC
-	TRBV19	few	TRBJ2-7	CASSIRHGGEQYF	TGTGCCAGTAGTATCCGTCACGGGGGCGAGCAGTACTTC